This note documents a single TCR beta chain sequence. What antigen it recognizes has not been identified. No quality values exist for individual bases; no much larger clone is one base distant. This entry comes from a study of PD-1 blockade in classical Hodgkin lymphoma (dated by TCRdb to about 2020). Background for the entire study: Nivolumab dosing was 3 mg/kg intravenously every 2 weeks, continuing until either disease progression or unacceptable toxicity. A peripheral blood immune signature of response to PD-1 blockade in classical Hodgkin lymphoma was defined using TCR beta sequencing and CyTOF.

Study-wide conclusions, independent of this receptor: Trial patients achieving complete response had baseline diversity similar to newly diagnosed patients, whereas partial responders and progressors had significantly lower diversity. Diversity was lower in patients who began nivolumab less than 1 year after ASCT, so these patients were left out of later analyses to avoid confounding by immune reconstitution. The study covered only a single clinical trial cohort, and the causes of the repertoire differences, possibly disease activity or prior therapy, were still not defined. Newly diagnosed patients were reported to have lower baseline TCR diversity than healthy donors, and relapsed/refractory patients were reported to have lower baseline TCR diversity still. By C4D1, a significant rise was seen in CD4+ TCR diversity but not in CD8+ TCR diversity (p=0.0027 vs p=0.16), and the rise was most apparent among complete responders (p=0.02).

The Qiagen DNeasy kit was used to extract genomic DNA from unsorted PBMCs and from the negatively selected CD4+ and CD8+ fractions. Using primers that anneal to V and J segments, immunoSEQ multiplex PCR amplified the TCR beta CDR3 regions. Amplification bias was minimized using a synthetic immune receptor repertoire, and residual bias was removed computationally after sequencing. The original methods were these. Repertoire diversity was quantified as the Shannon entropy index using custom Python scripts. Unsorted, CD4+ and CD8+ repertoires were analyzed separately, except in combined analyses where CD4+ and CD8+ sequences were merged in silico. A clone was considered expanded if an increase in frequency of at least 2-fold after treatment relative to C1D1 was found, and a pseudocount of 0.5 was applied to clones undetected at baseline. Singleton clones were defined as clones with 0 or 1 copy at C1D1, and non-singleton clones were defined as clones with 2 or more copies. Clones expanded in unsorted samples were annotated as CD4+, CD8+ or unknown by matching protein sequences in sorted samples from the same patient. Wilcoxon tests were applied to paired samples to test diversity changes from C1D1 to C4D1. The table comes from immuneACCESS by way of TCRdb, which keeps in-frame sequences with V and J called. Part of the clones is missing from these tables; in studies checked, under half for an unresolved V gene and the rest for unknown reasons. Clone size and V and J calls were adopted from that table, with D and trimming inferred from the DNA. This sample gives 20,000 to 25,000 clones in total; around 70% of them show up just once. The ten largest account for roughly a fifth of the sample.

Spanning cysteine to phenylalanine, the CDR3 consists of 16 amino acids. Here the CDR3 DNA is all that survives: 48 bases in frame from base 1. Germline trimming: 5 bases from V, 2 bases from J; junction bases outside gene matches: 5. CDR1 and CDR2, looked up from the germline V gene (reference sequence), are SEHNR and FQNEAQ. The sample's time point, from its label and the paper: cycle 4 day 1 (C4D1), after around six weeks of nivolumab. Every trial patient had relapsed following autologous stem cell transplantation, and prior brentuximab vedotin exposure was what differed among cohorts A, B and C. The trial cohort was composed of approximately 56 patients with relapsed/refractory classical Hodgkin lymphoma, for whom complete response, partial response or progressive disease was recorded as best overall response. In the multi-cohort phase II CheckMate 205 trial, trial patients received single-agent nivolumab. An independent review committee assessed best overall response by applying the 2007 International Working Group response criteria. Trial PBMCs were collected just before the start of nivolumab (C1D1) and during therapy at cycle 2 day 1 and cycle 4 day 1. Peripheral blood was collected in 8 mL Vacutainer Cell Preparation Tubes, from which PBMCs were isolated by centrifugation and then cryopreserved.

The chain employs TRBV7-9 and TRBJ2-2, with 10 bases aligning to TRBD2. This sample comprised peripheral blood mononuclear cells (PBMCs), obtained before the fourth cycle of nivolumab. The TCR was taken from a human donor with classical Hodgkin lymphoma. The DNA is as follows: TGTGCCAGCAGCCGGAGGACTAGCGGTAACACCGGGGAGCTGTTTTTT. It is translated as CASSRRTSGNTGELFF.